The 12 T cell receptor beta chains presented below share a single source sample, sequenced in a study of cytomegalovirus exposure and HLA in healthy donors (dated 2017 in TCRdb). Libraries were prepared through the immunoSEQ multiplex PCR assay. For the multiplex PCR, a mixture combining 60 forward primers for TCR Vbeta segments and 13 reverse primers for TCR Jbeta segments was used. TCRdb took over this immuneACCESS table, retaining in-frame rearrangements with V and J assigned. Such tables are incomplete; in checked studies, under half of the missing clones stem from an unresolved V gene, and the remainder is unexplained. This sample is represented by 130,000 or so clones; 75% to 90% of them were singletons. 2.1% of the sample belongs to the ten largest clones. The sequencing input was PBMCs. Every receptor here comes from a man aged 30-40 years in good health and CMV-seronegative.

This sequence joins TRBV30 and TRBJ2-3; D gene uncertain. Trimming cost V 0 bases and J 6 bases, with 7 bases left between them. CDR3 length: 12 amino acids. Germline CDR1 reads GTSNPN; CDR2 reads SVGIG (reference sequence). CDR3 amino acids: CAWSVFGDTQYF. CDR3 nucleotides: TGTGCCTGGAGTGTCTTCGGGGATACGCAGTATTTT.

In this sample, this clone turned up a few times. The chain employs TRBV5-1 and TRBJ2-3; D call uncertain. Trimming stripped 1 base from V and 2 bases from J, with 5 bases between. The CDR3 consists of 13 residues. CDR1 SGHRS and CDR2 YFSETQ come from the germline V gene. CDR3 in DNA: TGCGCCAGCAGCTTGCCAGTCACAGATACGCAGTATTTT. Protein product: CASSLPVTDTQYF.

V is TRBV30 and J is TRBJ1-5, with D uncertain. The V end lost 0 bases, the J end lost 6 bases, and 15 bases lay between the germline ends. Germline CDR1 and CDR2: GTSNPN and SVGIG (reference sequence). This CDR3 comprises 15 residues. The CDR3 DNA reads as TGTGCCTGGAGTGTAGCAAGACTCCCGGGTCAGCCCCAGCATTTT. It specifies CAWSVARLPGQPQHF.

The chain uses TRBV7-2 and TRBJ2-7; possibly TRBD2 for D (6 bases). CDR3 length equals 16 residues. CDR1 is SGHTA and CDR2 is FQGNSA in the germline V gene. V lost 0 bases, J lost 1 base, and 13 bases lay in between. CDR3 sequence reads: CASSLAEKGLSYEQYF. In DNA, the CDR3 is TGTGCCAGCAGCTTAGCGGAAAAGGGACTTTCCTACGAGCAGTACTTC.

A remark on this clone: Other DNA sequences in this specimen translate into the identical CDR3. The CDR3 protein is CAISPDTSGNTIYF. The CDR3, as DNA: TGTGCCATCAGCCCCGACACCTCTGGAAACACCATATATTTT. This sequence joins TRBV10-3 and TRBJ1-3; D unresolved. Germline CDR1 reads ENHRY; CDR2 reads SYGVKD. CDR3 length equals 14 residues. V was trimmed by 6 bases and J by 0 bases, leaving 9 bases between them.

This clone was seen a handful of times. The chain has TRBV10-3 and TRBJ2-3, with D tentatively TRBD2 (5 bases). This CDR3 comprises 15 residues. Trimming stripped 7 bases from V and 0 bases from J, with 14 bases between. Germline loops: CDR1 ENHRY, CDR2 SYGVKD. CDR3 in amino acids: CAIKEGRASTDTQYF. The CDR3 nucleotides are TGTGCCATCAAAGAAGGGCGGGCTAGCACAGATACGCAGTATTTT.

The chain links TRBV9 to TRBJ2-1; 9 bases align to TRBD2. Germline CDR1 SGDLS, CDR2 YYNGEE. CDR3 length equals 17 residues. Trimming at V came to 0 bases and at J to 2 bases, leaving 6 bases not matched to a gene. The CDR3 coding sequence is TGTGCCAGCAGCGTAGGGTGGCTAGCGGGACCCTACAATGAGCAGTTCTTC. It codes for CASSVGWLAGPYNEQFF.

J is TRBJ1-1 and V is TRBV29-1; no firm D call. There are 13 residues in the CDR3. Trimming cost V 6 bases and J 0 bases, with 11 bases left between them. Germline V gene data show CDR1 as SQVTM and CDR2 as ANQGSEA. The CDR3 spells CSVRESLNTEAFF. The CDR3 DNA sequence: TGCAGCGTCCGGGAATCGCTGAACACTGAAGCTTTCTTT.

The chain links TRBV7-2 to TRBJ2-1; 9 bases agree with TRBD2. V lost 0 bases to trimming and J lost 7 bases; unmatched junction nucleotides: 13. This CDR3 is 18 amino acids long. CDR1 is SGHTA and CDR2 is FQGNSA in the germline V gene. In DNA form, the CDR3 reads TGTGCCAGCAGCTTAGCGAGTAGGGGAAGCGGGGGGTATAATGAGCAGTTCTTC. Its translation: CASSLASRGSGGYNEQFF.

This rearrangement joins TRBV9 to TRBJ2-3; possible D gene TRBD1, 7 bases. Germline V gives CDR1 SGDLS, CDR2 YYNGEE. There are 13 residues in the CDR3. Trimming removed 6 bases at V and 6 bases at J, with 14 bases between. The CDR3 DNA sequence: TGTGCCAGCAACCAGGGGGGCCTCGATACGCAGTATTTT. Translated, it gives CASNQGGLDTQYF.

The chain has TRBV7-9 and TRBJ2-3, with D unclear. The CDR3 spans 12 residues. V was pared by 5 bases and J by 0 bases, with 3 bases between. Germline V gene sequence: CDR1 SEHNR, CDR2 FQNEAQ (reference sequence). CDR3 in DNA: TGTGCCAGCAGCCTTAGCACAGATACGCAGTATTTT. The encoded protein is CASSLSTDTQYF.

The CDR3 sequence is CAWSVRGRDTQYF. The CDR3 bases are TGTGCCTGGAGTGTACGAGGGAGGGATACGCAGTATTTT. The V call is TRBV30, the J call TRBJ2-3, with D possibly being TRBD2 (6 bases). Germline V gene data show CDR1 as GTSNPN and CDR2 as SVGIG (reference sequence). The CDR3 consists of 13 residues. Trimming took off 0 bases at V and 6 bases at J, with 10 bases between the two ends.